The 25 T cell receptor beta chains below come from one sample, sequenced in a study of T cell responses to AZD1222 COVID-19 vaccine. Sequencing used immunoSEQ multiplex PCR; TCRdb keeps in-frame clones, though not all of them. The table shows 130,000 or so clones, with 80% to 90% occurring only once. Sequencing used peripheral blood, obtained on day 0 of AZD1222 vaccination. Receptors originate from an adult in good health.

The chain recombines TRBV9 with TRBJ2-1; a possible D gene is TRBD2 (6 bases). V lost 0 bases and J lost 6, with 13 bases in between. The germline gives CDR1 SGDLS, CDR2 YYNGEE. There are 15 residues in the CDR3. The CDR3 nucleotides are TGTGCCAGCAGCGTAGGGGGGACTGCCGTCAATGAGCAGTTCTTC. Translated: CASSVGGTAVNEQFF.

The CDR3 region is CASSLAVLSGTGELFF. DNA of the CDR3: TGCGCCAGCAGCTTGGCCGTACTCAGTGGAACCGGGGAGCTGTTTTTT. V usage is TRBV5-1 and J usage is TRBJ2-2; unclear D gene. This CDR3 has 16 amino acids. Germline V gene data show CDR1 as SGHRS and CDR2 as YFSETQ. Trimming cost V 0 bases and J 5 bases, with 14 bases left between them.

The rearrangement uses TRBV30 and TRBJ2-5; 12 positions agree with TRBD2. Germline V CDR1 and CDR2: GTSNPN, SVGIG (reference sequence). The CDR3 runs 13 residues. J gave up 5 bases and V 7 bases, and 5 bases lay outside the gene matches. The CDR3 nucleotides read TGTGCCTCTCTAGCGGGAGGGCCTGAGACCCAGTACTTC. Translated, it gives CASLAGGPETQYF.

The rearrangement joins TRBV14 to TRBJ2-5; D is unclear. This CDR3 region has 16 residues. Per the germline V gene, CDR1 is SGHDN and CDR2 is FVKESK. V was clipped by 1 base and J by 4 bases, with 16 bases between them. The CDR3 is CASSQGFTPRGETQYF. In nucleotides, the CDR3 is TGTGCCAGCAGCCAAGGCTTTACCCCAAGAGGAGAGACCCAGTACTTC.

CDR3 sequence: CSAGDTDTQYF. CDR3 nucleotides: TGCAGCGCGGGAGACACAGATACGCAGTATTTT. The chain carries TRBV29-1 and TRBJ2-3; perhaps TRBD2 as D (6 bases). V was trimmed by 7 bases and J by 2 bases, leaving 7 bases between them. This CDR3 has 11 amino acids. Germline V gene lookup returns CDR1 SQVTM and CDR2 ANQGSEA.

The V call is TRBV19, the J call TRBJ2-1; 7 bases fit TRBD1. CDR3 size: 15 residues. The germline CDR1 and CDR2 sequences are LNHDA and SQIVND (reference sequence). V lost 6 bases to trimming and J lost 4 bases; unmatched junction nucleotides: 9. The CDR3 spells CASRFTGAGYNEQFF. For the CDR3, the DNA is TGTGCCAGTAGATTCACAGGGGCAGGGTACAATGAGCAGTTCTTC.

The chain joins TRBV5-1 to TRBJ2-3; perhaps TRBD2 as D (6 bases). The CDR3 is made up of 16 amino acids. CDR1 SGHRS and CDR2 YFSETQ come from the germline V gene. Trimming took 1 base from V and 0 from J, leaving 12 bases between them. This chain's CDR3 is CASSLYGGVSTDTQYF. The CDR3 nucleotides read TGCGCCAGCAGCTTGTATGGCGGGGTGAGCACAGATACGCAGTATTTT.

The chain links TRBV5-8 to TRBJ1-1; D gene uncertain. V was trimmed by 0 bases and J by 2 bases, leaving 11 bases between them. This CDR3 has 15 amino acids. Germline CDR1 and CDR2: SGHTS and YDEGEE. The CDR3 sequence: CASSLAGVLNTEAFF. CDR3 coding DNA: TGTGCCAGCAGCTTGGCTGGGGTTCTTAACACTGAAGCTTTCTTT.

Here the CDR3 DNA reads TGTGCCAGTAGTTCCGGCGGGTGGGCCGTATATGGCTACACCTTC. Its protein is CASSSGGWAVYGYTF. The chain is built from TRBV19 and TRBJ1-2; no reliable D call. Trimming took off 5 bases at V and 5 bases at J, with 18 bases between the two ends. CDR3 length: 15 residues. Germline-derived CDR1 and CDR2 are LNHDA and SQIVND (reference sequence).

This clone appeared once. This sequence joins TRBV5-4 and TRBJ1-4; TRBD1 aligns across 8 bases. The CDR3 sequence is 15 residues long. Looked up from germline, CDR1 is SGHNT and CDR2 is YYREEE (reference sequence). The trim removed 1 base at V and 5 bases at J, leaving 4 bases unmatched. CDR3 protein: CASSLRTGKNEKLFF. CDR3 bases: TGTGCCAGCAGCTTGAGGACAGGGAAAAATGAAAAACTGTTTTTT.

The V gene is TRBV3-1 (or the pseudogene TRBV3-2), the J gene TRBJ2-2, with D maybe TRBD2 (6 bases). Trimming cost V 4 bases and J 5 bases, with 17 bases left between them. CDR1 and CDR2 (germline): LGHDT, YNNKEL (reference sequence). The CDR3 consists of 16 residues. CDR3 sequence (DNA): TGTGCCAGCAGCCCACGGACTACCCGAGGGACCGGGGAGCTGTTTTTT. Amino acid sequence: CASSPRTTRGTGELFF.

This chain connects TRBV7-2 to TRBJ2-2; 8 positions agree with TRBD2. The CDR3 contains 15 residues. J was trimmed by 5 bases and V by 3 bases; bases with no gene match: 5. Per germline, CDR1 SGHTA and CDR2 FQGNSA. The CDR3 nucleotides are TGTGCCAGCAGCTTGCTAGCGGGTGGAACCGGGGAGCTGTTTTTT. Translation gives CASSLLAGGTGELFF.

The genes are TRBV6-1 and TRBJ1-2; 8 bases are shared with TRBD1. The CDR3 runs to 14 residues. Looked up from germline, CDR1 is MNHNS and CDR2 is SASEGT. V lost 3 bases and J lost 5; bases outside the gene matches: 5. CDR3 region: CASSDDRGFYGYTF. CDR3 DNA sequence: TGTGCCAGCAGTGACGACAGGGGTTTTTATGGCTACACCTTC.

V gene TRBV5-1 combines with J gene TRBJ2-7, with D perhaps matching TRBD2 (6 bases). Between the trimmed V and J ends, which lost 0 bases and 5 bases, there was a span of 12 bases. Per the germline V gene, CDR1 is SGHRS and CDR2 is YFSETQ. CDR3 length: 14 amino acids. The CDR3 spells CASSLVSWGDEQYF. The CDR3 DNA is TGCGCCAGCAGCTTGGTTTCCTGGGGGGACGAGCAGTACTTC.

The chain couples TRBV10-3 to TRBJ1-5, with no clear D. The CDR3 covers 17 residues. The ends were cut back, 2 bases at V and 3 bases at J, with 17 bases in the middle. Germline CDR1 ENHRY, CDR2 SYGVKD. DNA of the CDR3: TGTGCCATCAGTGAGGTGCGGGGTCGCCGTTTCAATCAGCCCCAGCATTTT. It specifies CAISEVRGRRFNQPQHF.

Notes on this clone: The sample holds other DNA sequences that translate to the same CDR3. The chain recombines TRBV24-1 with TRBJ2-7; weak D call: TRBD1 (6 bases). V dropped 0 bases and J dropped 5 bases, with 13 bases sitting between them. This CDR3 is built from 15 residues. Germline values: CDR1 KGHDR, CDR2 SFDVKD. For the CDR3, the DNA is TGTGCCACCAGTGATTTGCATTCACAGGGCGACGAGCAGTACTTC. Translated, it gives CATSDLHSQGDEQYF.

This rearrangement joins TRBV11-3 to TRBJ2-3, with 8 bases aligning to TRBD2. CDR1 is SGHNT, CDR2 YENEEA, per germline. The J segment lost 5 bases and the V segment lost 3 bases, leaving 10 bases of the junction unmatched. The CDR3 contains 16 residues. The CDR3 nucleotides read TGTGCCAGCAGCTTCGAGCGGGAGTTGGTATTAGATACGCAGTATTTT. Amino acid sequence: CASSFERELVLDTQYF.

The rearrangement uses TRBV2 and TRBJ2-2; 10 bases align to TRBD2. The CDR3 has 16 residues. Per germline, CDR1 SNHLY and CDR2 FYNNEI. The junction had 3 bases not matched to a gene; V was cut back by 2 bases and J by 3 bases. The CDR3 here is CASSESLAGDTGELFF. As DNA, the CDR3 is TGTGCCAGCAGTGAATCCCTAGCGGGGGACACCGGGGAGCTGTTTTTT.

J is TRBJ2-2 and V is TRBV11-3; a possible D gene is TRBD2 (6 bases). V dropped 4 bases and J dropped 1 base, with 13 bases sitting between them. Germline assignment: CDR1 SGHNT and CDR2 YENEEA. This CDR3 comprises 16 residues. CDR3 region: CASSSPEGRNTGELFF. DNA for the CDR3: TGTGCCAGCAGCTCCCCGGAGGGAAGGAACACCGGGGAGCTGTTTTTT. Full variable domain (rest looked up from reference TRBV11-3 and TRBJ2-2): EAGVVQSPRYKIIEKKQPVAFWCNPISGHNTLYWYLQNLGQGPELLIRYENEEAVDDSQLPKDRFSAERLKGVDSTLKIQPAELGDSAVYLCASSSPEGRNTGELFFGEGSRLTVL.

This chain links TRBV5-1 with TRBJ1-2; D is unclear. This CDR3 spans 13 amino acids. The ends were cut back, 4 bases at V and 0 bases at J, with 7 bases in the middle. CDR1 and CDR2 from the germline V gene are SGHRS and YFSETQ. The CDR3: CASSEGPNYGYTF. The CDR3 DNA reads TGCGCCAGCAGCGAGGGCCCTAACTATGGCTACACCTTC.

The chain combines TRBV27 with TRBJ1-2; D uncertain. This CDR3 is built from 11 residues. The germline gives CDR1 MNHEY, CDR2 SMNVEV (reference sequence). V lost 9 bases to trimming and J lost 1 base, with 6 bases between them. CDR3 coding DNA: TGTGCCAGTTTTAATAACTATGGCTACACCTTC. Its protein is CASFNNYGYTF.

The chain links TRBV10-3 to TRBJ1-5; TRBD1 might be the D (5 bases). V was shortened by 3 bases and J by 0 bases, with 15 bases between the two germline ends. CDR3 length: 17 amino acids. Germline V gene sequence: CDR1 ENHRY, CDR2 SYGVKD. The CDR3 loop reads CAISEGGQGTSNQPQHF. CDR3 bases: TGTGCCATCAGTGAAGGCGGGCAGGGAACTAGCAATCAGCCCCAGCATTTT.

J is TRBJ2-7 and V is TRBV30; a possible D gene is TRBD2 (5 bases). Germline-derived CDR1 and CDR2 are GTSNPN and SVGIG (reference sequence). The ends were cut back, 3 bases at V and 7 bases at J, with 10 bases in the middle. This CDR3 contains 11 residues. In DNA, the CDR3 is TGTGCCTGGAGCGCTAGCATTGAGCAGTACTTC. It is translated as CAWSASIEQYF.

The chain combines TRBV11-2 with TRBJ2-2, with TRBD1 matching 9 bases. Germline CDR1 and CDR2: SGHAT and FQNNGV. Trimming took 0 bases from V and 3 from J; bases not matched to a gene: 5. CDR3 length: 17 amino acids. As DNA, the CDR3 is TGTGCCAGCAGCTTAGAAATAGGGACAGGGTACACCGGGGAGCTGTTTTTT. It yields the protein CASSLEIGTGYTGELFF.

The rearrangement joins TRBV15 to TRBJ2-1; 12 bases match TRBD1. This CDR3 is 19 amino acids long. Per germline, CDR1 LNHNV and CDR2 YYDKDF (reference sequence). Trimming cost V 4 bases and J 4 bases; bases outside gene matches: 14. The CDR3 reads CATSTSRDRGRVSYNEQFF. The CDR3 DNA follows: TGTGCCACCAGCACGTCCCGGGACAGGGGGCGGGTCAGTTACAATGAGCAGTTCTTC.